This is a list of T cell receptor beta chains from one sample in a study of radiation and T cells in renal cell carcinoma. Profiling relied on immunoSEQ multiplex PCR, and the TCRdb table lists in-frame clones only, not all of them. Of roughly 13,000 clones listed, about 56% are singletons. The material sequenced was tumor tissue, taken from a patient whose treatment was nephrectomy without radiotherapy. These receptors were collected from a man aged 50 to 59 with renal cell carcinoma. Each CDR3 is given with its conserved first and last residue. A D gene is named only where the DNA matches it firmly. For some rows the clone size is stated as once, few or many, or as a class when expanded; others skip it.

CASSLEGRGMNTEAFF | TGCGCCAGCAGCTTGGAAGGCAGGGGCATGAACACTGAAGCTTTCTTT | TRBJ1-1 | NA | 16 | TRBV5-1 | NA
CASRDMDRGINNEQFF | TGTGCCAGCAGAGATATGGACAGGGGTATAAACAATGAGCAGTTCTTC | TRBJ2-1 | NA | 16 | TRBV6-6 | TRBD1
CASNRGESSYNEQFF | TGCGCCAGTAATCGGGGGGAAAGCTCCTACAATGAGCAGTTCTTC | TRBJ2-1 | NA | 15 | TRBV5-1 | TRBD2
CASSEDRNTEAFF | TGTGCCAGCAGTGAGGACAGGAACACTGAAGCTTTCTTT | TRBJ1-1 | NA | 13 | TRBV6-1 | NA
CAARSAGTSGNTIYF | TGTGCCGCGCGATCGGCAGGGACCTCTGGAAACACCATATATTTT | TRBJ1-3 | few | 15 | TRBV6-6 | NA
CASSYSSNYQPQHF | TGTGCCAGCAGTTACTCGAGTAATTATCAGCCCCAGCATTTT | TRBJ1-5 | few | 14 | TRBV6-6 | NA
CASSVPGVYGYTF | TGTGCCAGCAGCGTACCGGGGGTATATGGCTACACCTTC | TRBJ1-2 | NA | 13 | TRBV9 | NA
CASSQLAYGDTQYF | TGTGCCAGCAGCCAGCTGGCGTATGGAGATACGCAGTATTTT | TRBJ2-3 | few | 14 | TRBV7-9 | NA
CASSVGGMVEKLFF | TGCGCCAGCAGCGTAGGGGGGATGGTTGAAAAACTGTTTTTT | TRBJ1-4 | medium-sized | 14 | TRBV5-1 | NA
CASSLSTSSYNEQFF | TGTGCCAGCAGCTTGAGCACCAGCTCCTACAATGAGCAGTTCTTC | TRBJ2-1 | NA | 15 | TRBV7-6 | NA
CASSLQGAKNTGELFF | TGCGCCAGCAGCTTACAGGGGGCCAAGAACACCGGGGAGCTGTTTTTT | TRBJ2-2 | NA | 16 | TRBV5-1 | TRBD1
CASSPGLASEEQYF | TGTGCCAGTAGCCCGGGACTAGCGTCTGAAGAGCAGTACTTC | TRBJ2-7 | few | 14 | TRBV19 | TRBD2
CASSLSGQGPSEQYF | TGTGCCAGCAGTTTATCCGGACAGGGGCCAAGCGAGCAGTACTTC | TRBJ2-7 | NA | 15 | TRBV27 | TRBD1
CASRPRGANVLTF | TGTGCCAGCCGGCCCCGGGGGGCCAACGTCCTGACTTTC | TRBJ2-6 | NA | 13 | TRBV27 | NA
CASSVPGTPEAFF | TGTGCCAGCAGTGTCCCTGGGACACCTGAAGCTTTCTTT | TRBJ1-1 | few | 13 | TRBV25-1 | NA
CSVGGGRTDTQYF | TGCAGCGTTGGGGGCGGGCGCACAGATACGCAGTATTTT | TRBJ2-3 | NA | 13 | TRBV29-1 | NA
CASSVMSQGRSGNTIYF | TGTGCCAGCAGCGTAATGTCACAGGGCAGATCTGGAAACACCATATATTTT | TRBJ1-3 | NA | 17 | TRBV9 | NA
CASRTTGNTEAFF | TGTGCCAGCAGGACTACAGGGAACACTGAAGCTTTCTTT | TRBJ1-1 | NA | 13 | TRBV6-1 | NA
CASSSDLQGHGYTF | TGTGCCAGTAGTTCCGACCTCCAGGGCCACGGCTACACCTTC | TRBJ1-2 | medium-sized | 14 | TRBV19 | NA
CASSYRDEAFF | TGTGCCAGCAGTTACAGGGATGAAGCTTTCTTT | TRBJ1-1 | NA | 11 | TRBV6-1 | NA
CSVSGYNEQFF | TGCAGCGTTTCGGGGTACAATGAGCAGTTCTTC | TRBJ2-1 | NA | 11 | TRBV29-1 | NA
CASSPTSIMNTEAFF | TGTGCCAGCAGCCCCACATCTATCATGAACACTGAAGCTTTCTTT | TRBJ1-1 | few | 15 | TRBV5-4 | NA
CASSTGTLGPQHF | TGTGCCAGCAGCACGGGAACCCTCGGGCCCCAGCATTTT | TRBJ1-5 | few | 13 | TRBV5-4 | NA
CASSLLRGLSNQPQHF | TGTGCCAGCAGTCTTCTCAGGGGGCTTAGCAATCAGCCCCAGCATTTT | TRBJ1-5 | NA | 16 | TRBV5-8 | TRBD1
CASSDDRLNEQFF | TGTGCCAGCAGTGACGACAGACTCAATGAGCAGTTCTTC | TRBJ2-1 | NA | 13 | TRBV6-5 | NA
CASHRGGEKLFF | TGTGCCAGCCACAGGGGAGGAGAAAAACTGTTTTTT | TRBJ1-4 | few | 12 | TRBV25-1 | TRBD1
CASSSGGSSEQFF | TGTGCCAGCTCCTCGGGGGGGTCCAGTGAGCAGTTCTTC | TRBJ2-1 | NA | 13 | TRBV6-5 | TRBD2
CASSQGQIYEQYF | TGTGCCAGCAGCCAAGGACAGATCTACGAGCAGTACTTC | TRBJ2-7 | NA | 13 | TRBV14 | NA
CASSLVGQGGENEQFF | TGTGCCAGCAGCTTGGTAGGTCAGGGTGGGGAAAATGAGCAGTTCTTC | TRBJ2-1 | NA | 16 | TRBV5-6 | NA
CASSEVGRSSYEQYF | TGTGCCAGCAGTGAAGTAGGGCGGAGCTCCTACGAGCAGTACTTC | TRBJ2-7 | NA | 15 | TRBV25-1 | NA
CASSIDLQGGGYTF | TGTGCCAGTAGTATAGATTTACAGGGCGGTGGCTACACCTTC | TRBJ1-2 | few | 14 | TRBV19 | NA
CASSVEYTDTQYF | TGCGCCAGCAGTGTAGAGTACACAGATACGCAGTATTTT | TRBJ2-3 | NA | 13 | TRBV10-1 | NA
CASSLQGAGGAFF | TGTGCCAGCAGCCTACAGGGGGCAGGCGGAGCTTTCTTT | TRBJ1-1 | NA | 13 | TRBV5-4 | TRBD1
CASSSNTGELFF | TGTGCCAGCAGCTCAAACACCGGGGAGCTGTTTTTT | TRBJ2-2 | NA | 12 | TRBV14 | NA
CASSRQAGGQETQYF | TGTGCCAGCAGCCGTCAAGCGGGGGGGCAAGAGACCCAGTACTTC | TRBJ2-5 | NA | 15 | TRBV4-2 | TRBD2
CASSNGQGQEKLFF | TGCGCCAGCAGCAACGGACAGGGCCAGGAAAAACTGTTTTTT | TRBJ1-4 | NA | 14 | TRBV5-1 | TRBD1
CASSRYRGLDGYTF | TGTGCCAGCAGCCGTTACAGGGGGCTGGATGGCTACACCTTC | TRBJ1-2 | NA | 14 | TRBV7-9 | TRBD1
CASSPDRVRAGNTIYF | TGTGCCAGCAGCCCTGACAGGGTAAGAGCTGGAAACACCATATATTTT | TRBJ1-3 | NA | 16 | TRBV5-6 | TRBD1
CASSSVRVVEKLFF | TGTGCCAGCAGTTCGGTTAGGGTGGTCGAAAAACTGTTTTTT | TRBJ1-4 | once | 14 | TRBV28 | NA
CASSFSPNSPLHF | TGTGCCAGCAGCTTCAGTCCCAATTCACCCCTCCACTTT | TRBJ1-6 | NA | 13 | TRBV7-3 | NA
CASSLTGRQYEQYF | TGTGCCAGCAGCTTAACAGGGCGGCAGTACGAGCAGTACTTC | TRBJ2-7 | NA | 14 | TRBV7-6 | NA
CASSQRMARLGTQYF | TGTGCCAGCAGCCAACGGATGGCACGTCTGGGTACGCAGTATTTT | TRBJ2-3 | NA | 15 | TRBV4-2 | NA
CAWRDGRSRQGITDSPLHF | TGTGCCTGGAGGGATGGGCGGTCCCGACAGGGGATCACGGATTCACCCCTCCACTTT | TRBJ1-6 | NA | 19 | TRBV30 | TRBD1
CASSTNYRSGYTF | TGTGCCAGTAGTACAAACTACAGGAGCGGCTACACCTTC | TRBJ1-2 | NA | 13 | TRBV19 | NA
CASSIKAGVRTGELFF | TGTGCCAGTAGTATTAAGGCAGGGGTACGCACCGGGGAGCTGTTTTTT | TRBJ2-2 | once | 16 | TRBV19 | NA
CASSEAKRVGVETQYF | TGTGCCAGCAGTGAAGCGAAAAGGGTGGGCGTAGAGACCCAGTACTTC | TRBJ2-5 | few | 16 | TRBV6-1 | NA
CASSDLWRGDEQFF | TGTGCCAGCAGTGATCTTTGGAGGGGCGATGAGCAGTTCTTC | TRBJ2-1 | NA | 14 | TRBV2 | NA
CASPDRLHTEAFF | TGTGCCAGCCCGGACAGGCTTCACACTGAAGCTTTCTTT | TRBJ1-1 | NA | 13 | TRBV28 | TRBD1
CASSQWDRMNTEAFF | TGCGCCAGCAGCCAATGGGACAGGATGAACACTGAAGCTTTCTTT | TRBJ1-1 | NA | 15 | TRBV4-1 | TRBD1
CASGGATGTGYEQYF | TGTGCCAGCGGGGGGGCGACAGGGACGGGGTACGAGCAGTACTTC | TRBJ2-7 | few | 15 | TRBV19 | NA
CASSLAAGRTDPMNTEAFF | TGCGCCAGCAGCTTGGCCGCAGGGAGAACAGATCCAATGAACACTGAAGCTTTCTTT | TRBJ1-1 | NA | 19 | TRBV5-1 | NA
CASSLGGGRNTGELFF | TGTGCCAGCAGCTTGGGAGGGGGGCGGAACACCGGGGAGCTGTTTTTT | TRBJ2-2 | NA | 16 | TRBV5-4 | NA
CASSRTGADISYEQYF | TGTGCCAGCAGTCGGACAGGGGCCGATATCTCCTACGAGCAGTACTTC | TRBJ2-7 | NA | 16 | TRBV27 | TRBD1